This record concerns one TCR beta chain sequence. No antigen is known for it. The data are from a study of T-cell memory formation after mild COVID-19. General study points: Several responding clones turned up in pre-infection memory, indicating that cross-reactive memory may have taken part.

Constant-segment primers were used for 5'RACE, and the resulting TCR alpha and TCR beta cDNA libraries carried sample barcodes and UMIs. TCRdb analysed the 5' RACE reads with MiXCR anew, one entry per CDR3 protein. The sample holds about 390,000 distinct CDR3 sequences, around 20% seen once. Input material: PBMCs or a T cell subset sorted from them (not recorded which). This TCR came from an adult woman who had mild COVID-19 (a few samples of this study predate the infection). Cell type and time point are not known.

This chain's CDR3 is CSVVLPYNSYNEQFF. DNA for the CDR3: TGCAGCGTTGTGCTGCCCTATAACTCCTACAATGAGCAGTTCTTC. The chain joins TRBV29-1 to TRBJ2-1; no firm D call. Trimming left V 4 bases short and J 0 bases short, with 13 bases between. The germline gives CDR1 SQVTM, CDR2 ANQGSEA. The CDR3 is 15 residues long.